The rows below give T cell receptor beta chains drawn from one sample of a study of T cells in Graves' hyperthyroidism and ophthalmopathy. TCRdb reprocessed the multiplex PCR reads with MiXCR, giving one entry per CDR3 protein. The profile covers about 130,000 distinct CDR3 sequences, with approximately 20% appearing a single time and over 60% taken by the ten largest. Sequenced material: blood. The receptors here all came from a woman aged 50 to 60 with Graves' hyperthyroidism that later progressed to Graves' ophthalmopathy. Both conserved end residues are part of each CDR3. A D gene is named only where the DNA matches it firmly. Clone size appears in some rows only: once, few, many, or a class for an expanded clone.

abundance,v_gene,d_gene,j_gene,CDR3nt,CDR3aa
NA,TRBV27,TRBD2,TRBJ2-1,TGTGCCAGCAGTTCCGGGACTAGCGGAAGTTCCTACAATGAGCAGTTCTTC,CASSSGTSGSSYNEQFF
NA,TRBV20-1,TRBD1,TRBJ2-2,TGCAGTGCTAGAATGGACAGGGACACCGGGGAGCTGTTTTTT,CSARMDRDTGELFF
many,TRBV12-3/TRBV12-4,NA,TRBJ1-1,TGTGCCAGCCAAGTCAGGACTGAAGCTTTCTTT,CASQVRTEAFF
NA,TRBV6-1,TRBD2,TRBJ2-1,TGTGCCAGCAGGCCGGCAGCGGGGGTTGAGCAGTTCTTC,CASRPAAGVEQFF
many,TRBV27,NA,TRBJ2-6,TGTGCCAGCAGTCGGGACTCTGGGGCCAACGTCCTGACTTTC,CASSRDSGANVLTF
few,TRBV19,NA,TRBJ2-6,TGTGCCAGTAGTAGGGGAAGAGGTCAATCCGGGGCCAACGTCCTGACTTTC,CASSRGRGQSGANVLTF
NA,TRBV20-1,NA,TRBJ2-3,TGCAGTGCTAGAGCTATAAATCTTAGGGGGAGGGCCACCACGACAGATACGCAGTATTTT,CSARAINLRGRATTTDTQYF
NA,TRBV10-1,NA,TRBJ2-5,TGCGCCAGCAGTGAAGGCCTGGGAGGCGAGACCCAGTACTTC,CASSEGLGGETQYF
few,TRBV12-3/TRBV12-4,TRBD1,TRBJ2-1,TGTGCCAGTTGGCACAGGGGACAAAACAATGAGCAGTTCTTC,CASWHRGQNNEQFF
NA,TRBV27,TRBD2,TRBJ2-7,TGTGCCAGCAGTTTACGGCTAGCGGGAGTTTCCTACGAGCAGTACTTC,CASSLRLAGVSYEQYF
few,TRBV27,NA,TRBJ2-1,TGTGCCAGCAGTCCAGGTAGTTATGAGCAGTTCTTC,CASSPGSYEQFF
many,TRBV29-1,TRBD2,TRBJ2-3,TGCAGCGTTGGACCTAGCGGAACCACAGATACGCAGTATTTT,CSVGPSGTTDTQYF
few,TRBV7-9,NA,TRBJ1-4,TGTGCCAGCAGCCGACGCCTCGGCCAAGAGGAAAAACTGTTTTTT,CASSRRLGQEEKLFF
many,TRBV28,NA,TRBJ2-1,TGTGCCAGCAGCCAACTTCAGGGGGGGGCCGGGGAGCAGTTCTTC,CASSQLQGGAGEQFF
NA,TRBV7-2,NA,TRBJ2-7,TGTGCCAGCAGCTTACAGGCCCCTCGTCCCGAGCAGTACTTC,CASSLQAPRPEQYF
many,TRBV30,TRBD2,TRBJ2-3,TGTGCCTGGACCCTATTAGCGGGCCTGGCAGATACGCAGTATTTT,CAWTLLAGLADTQYF
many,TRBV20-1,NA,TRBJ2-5,TGCAGTGCTAGAGACCAGAGGAGGGGGGAGACCCAGTACTTC,CSARDQRRGETQYF
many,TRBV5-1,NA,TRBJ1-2,TGCGCCAGCAGCTTGGACAGGGCCAGTGGCTACACCTTC,CASSLDRASGYTF
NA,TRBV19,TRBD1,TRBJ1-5,TGTGCCAGTAGTACCGGGACAGGGGGCGGCAATCAGCCCCAGCATTTT,CASSTGTGGGNQPQHF
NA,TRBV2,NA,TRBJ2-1,TGTGCCAGCAGTGAAGTGGGGGGTTCCTACAATGAGCAGTTCTTC,CASSEVGGSYNEQFF
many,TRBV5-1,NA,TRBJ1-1,TGCGCCAGCCGCACTTCAGCGGGGAACACTGAAGCTTTCTTT,CASRTSAGNTEAFF
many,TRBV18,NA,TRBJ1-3,TGTGCCAGCTCACCACCCGGAAGAAACACCATATATTTT,CASSPPGRNTIYF
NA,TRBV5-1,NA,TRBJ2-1,TGCGCCAGCAGCTCCGCTGGAGAGTCCTACAATGAGCAGTTCTTC,CASSSAGESYNEQFF
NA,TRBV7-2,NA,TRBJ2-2,TGTGCCAGCAGCTTCCTGATCACCGGGGAGCTGTTTTTT,CASSFLITGELFF
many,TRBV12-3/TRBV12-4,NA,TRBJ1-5,TGTGCCAGCAGTTTCGGGGGAGGACAGCCCCAGCATTTT,CASSFGGGQPQHF
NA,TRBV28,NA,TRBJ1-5,TGTGCCAGCAGTTTATGGGGCAGCCCCGAGGGCAATCAGCCCCAGCATTTT,CASSLWGSPEGNQPQHF
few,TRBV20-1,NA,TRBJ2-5,TGCAGTGCTAAAACCTGGACGGGGGAGACCCAGTACTTC,CSAKTWTGETQYF
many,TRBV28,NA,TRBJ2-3,TGTGCCAGCAGTTTATCTCTAGGACCCGATACGCAGTATTTT,CASSLSLGPDTQYF
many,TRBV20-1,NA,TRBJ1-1,TGCAGCAAGCCGCGGGCGGGGGGCACTGAAGCTTTCTTT,CSKPRAGGTEAFF
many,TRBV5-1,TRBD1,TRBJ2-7,TGCGCCAGCAGCTTGGAAGGGACAGGGGTCGACGAGCAGTACTTC,CASSLEGTGVDEQYF
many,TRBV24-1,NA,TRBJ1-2,TGTGCCACCAGTGATTTGGGAGGCTACACCTTC,CATSDLGGYTF
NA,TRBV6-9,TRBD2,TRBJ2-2,TGTGCCAGCAGTTGGCGGGGGGGGGGCACCGGGGAGCTGTTTTTT,CASSWRGGGTGELFF
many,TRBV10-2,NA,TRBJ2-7,TGCGCCAGCAGTAAGGAACTTTCCTACGAGCAGTACTTC,CASSKELSYEQYF
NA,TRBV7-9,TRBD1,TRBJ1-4,TGTGCCAGCAGTTCCGGACAGGCAACTAATGAAAAACTGTTTTTT,CASSSGQATNEKLFF
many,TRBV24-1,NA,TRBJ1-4,TGTGCCACCAGTGAGCCGGGACTTAATGAAAAACTGTTTTTT,CATSEPGLNEKLFF
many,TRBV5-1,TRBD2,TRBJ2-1,TGCGCCAGCAGCTTGGGCGGGAGCACCTACAATGAGCAGTTCTTC,CASSLGGSTYNEQFF
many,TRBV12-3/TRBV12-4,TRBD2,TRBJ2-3,TGTGCCAGCAGTTTACGCGGGAGTAGCACAGATACGCAGTATTTT,CASSLRGSSTDTQYF
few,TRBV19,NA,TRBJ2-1,TGTGCCAGTAGTATGGTTAGCCACAATGAGCAGTTCTTC,CASSMVSHNEQFF
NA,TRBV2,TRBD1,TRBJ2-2,TGTGCCAGCACCCCGGGACAGGGAACCGGGGAGCTGTTTTTT,CASTPGQGTGELFF
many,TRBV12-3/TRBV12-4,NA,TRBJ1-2,TGTGCCAGCAGCCGGGTGGGGGGCAACTATGGCTACACCTTC,CASSRVGGNYGYTF
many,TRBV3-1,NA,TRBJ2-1,TGTGCCAGCAGCCAAACCGGACTCGGGCAGTTCTTC,CASSQTGLGQFF
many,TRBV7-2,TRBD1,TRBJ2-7,TGTGCCATTCCTAGGGACAGCCTAAAGGGAAAACCCTACGAGCAGTACTTC,CAIPRDSLKGKPYEQYF
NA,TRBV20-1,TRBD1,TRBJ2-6,TGCAGTGCTAGCCCAGGGGGCATTGGGGCCAACGTCCTGACTTTC,CSASPGGIGANVLTF
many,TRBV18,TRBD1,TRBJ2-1,TGTGCCAGCACTAACGGACAGGGGGCGAGGGAGCAGTTCTTC,CASTNGQGAREQFF
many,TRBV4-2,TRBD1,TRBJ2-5,TGTGCCAGCAGCCTGGGGACAGGACAAGAGACCCAGTACTTC,CASSLGTGQETQYF
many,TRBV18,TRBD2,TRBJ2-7,TGTGCCAGCTCACCAAGGAGCGGGAGGTCTTACGAGCAGTACTTC,CASSPRSGRSYEQYF
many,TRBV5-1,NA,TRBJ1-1,TGCGCCAGCAGCCTAAGTGGGTACACTGAAGCTTTCTTT,CASSLSGYTEAFF
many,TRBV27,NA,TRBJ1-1,TGTGCCAGCAGTTTAAGAGACAGACCTTTCGTAGGCACTGAAGCTTTCTTT,CASSLRDRPFVGTEAFF
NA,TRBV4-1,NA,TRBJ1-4,TGCGCCAGCAGCCAACCGCAGGGGATCGGGACTAATGAAAAACTGTTTTTT,CASSQPQGIGTNEKLFF
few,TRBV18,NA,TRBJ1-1,TGTGCCAGCTCACCGGGCGTCGGGGGAGGGAACACTGAAGCTTTCTTT,CASSPGVGGGNTEAFF
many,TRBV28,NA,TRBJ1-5,TGTGCCAGCACAGCAGGGCCACAGCCCCAGCATTTT,CASTAGPQPQHF
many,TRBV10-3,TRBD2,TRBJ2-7,TGTGCCATCAGTCCGGGACTAGCGGCCTCCTACGAGCAGTACTTC,CAISPGLAASYEQYF
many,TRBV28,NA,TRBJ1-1,TGTGCCAGCAGACTACAGGCCCGATCCTTTTTGAACACTGAAGCTTTCTTT,CASRLQARSFLNTEAFF
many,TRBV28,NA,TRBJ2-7,TGTGCCAGCAGTTTACTCCAGGGTAGATCCTACGAGCAGTACTTC,CASSLLQGRSYEQYF
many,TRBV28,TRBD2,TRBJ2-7,TGTGCCAGCAGTCCCTTAGCGGGCCACGAGCAGTACTTC,CASSPLAGHEQYF